The rows below give T cell receptor beta chains drawn from one sample of a study of cytomegalovirus exposure and HLA in healthy donors. Measured with immunoSEQ multiplex PCR; TCRdb has only the in-frame clones, and not every one. The repertoire holds roughly 95,000 clones, with approximately 81% as singletons. The sequenced sample consisted of PBMCs. These receptors came from a young man in good health and CMV-seropositive. Each CDR3 is given with its conserved first and last residue.

>TRBJ2-4|TRBV4-1
CASSQDRGGDIQYF
>TRBJ2-1|TRBV9
CASSATGTGDNEQFF
>TRBJ2-1|TRBV19
CASSMASLSYNEQFF
>TRBJ2-3|TRBV28
CASSLQASGSNTQYF
>TRBJ1-1|TRBV4-1
CASSPRTGNTEAFF
>TRBJ2-5|TRBV27
CASSPLYQETQYF
>TRBJ2-7|TRBV11-2
CASSLASASEQYF
>TRBJ2-1|TRBV10-3
CAIKVGGPSDEQFF
>TRBJ2-1|TRBV29-1
CSVSGTEQFF
>TRBJ2-3|TRBV2
CASSEYASGSTDTQYF
>TRBJ1-1|TRBV14
CASSGNQGYFANTEAFF
>TRBJ2-2|TRBV6-6
CASRGDRFGGELFF
>TRBJ1-5|TRBV6-1
CASSEKQQGGDNQPQHF
>TRBJ2-3|TRBV7-2
CASSLTSGRADTQYF